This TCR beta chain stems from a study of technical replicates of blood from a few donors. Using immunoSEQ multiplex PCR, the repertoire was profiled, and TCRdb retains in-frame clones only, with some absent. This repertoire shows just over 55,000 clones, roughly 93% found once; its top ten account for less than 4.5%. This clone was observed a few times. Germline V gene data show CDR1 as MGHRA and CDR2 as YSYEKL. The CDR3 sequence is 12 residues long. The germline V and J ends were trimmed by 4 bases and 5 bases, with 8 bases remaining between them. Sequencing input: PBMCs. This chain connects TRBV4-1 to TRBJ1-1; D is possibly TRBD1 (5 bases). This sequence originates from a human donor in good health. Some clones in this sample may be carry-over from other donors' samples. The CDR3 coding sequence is TGCGCCAGCAGCCGGGGGGGGACTGAAGCTTTCTTT. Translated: CASSRGGTEAFF.